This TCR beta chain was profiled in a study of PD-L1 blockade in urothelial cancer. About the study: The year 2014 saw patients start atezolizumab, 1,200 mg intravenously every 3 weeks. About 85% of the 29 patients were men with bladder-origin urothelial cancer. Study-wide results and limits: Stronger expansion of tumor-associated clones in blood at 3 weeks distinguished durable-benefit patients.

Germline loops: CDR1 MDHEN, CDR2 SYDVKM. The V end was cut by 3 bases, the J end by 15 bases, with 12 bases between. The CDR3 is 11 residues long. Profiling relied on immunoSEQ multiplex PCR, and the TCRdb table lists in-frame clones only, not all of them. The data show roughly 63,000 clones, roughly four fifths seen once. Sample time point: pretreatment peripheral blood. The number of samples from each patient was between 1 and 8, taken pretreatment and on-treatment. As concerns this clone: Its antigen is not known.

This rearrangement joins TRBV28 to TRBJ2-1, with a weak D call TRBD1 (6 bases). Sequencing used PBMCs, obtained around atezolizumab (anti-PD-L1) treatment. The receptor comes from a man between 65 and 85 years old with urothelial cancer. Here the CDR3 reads CASSLGAQWFF. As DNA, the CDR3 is TGTGCCAGCAGTTTGGGGGCCCAATGGTTCTTC.